These T cell receptor beta chains were read from a single sample in a study of molecular identifiers for immune sequencing clone quantification. TCRdb processed the PCR reads anew with MiXCR; each CDR3 protein has one entry. Of around 320,000 distinct CDR3 sequences in the sample, about a quarter were seen once. Sample: naive CD8+ T cells from blood, with Jurkat cell RNA spiked in. The receptors originated from a human donor in good health. Some libraries in this study had Jurkat cell RNA spiked in. Each CDR3 is given with its conserved first and last residue. A D gene is named only where the DNA matches it firmly. A row's size may be missing; if present it is once, few, many or a size class.

V gene,clone size,J gene,D gene,CDR3 protein,CDR3 DNA
TRBV6-2/TRBV6-3,-,TRBJ2-1,-,CASSYGAPGREYNEQFF,TGTGCCAGCAGTTATGGGGCTCCAGGCAGAGAATACAATGAGCAGTTCTTC
TRBV25-1,many,TRBJ1-3,-,CASAAGNTIYF,TGTGCCAGCGCTGCTGGAAACACCATATATTTT
TRBV7-9,-,TRBJ2-7,-,CASSLIERTYEQYF,TGTGCCAGCAGCTTAATAGAGCGAACCTACGAGCAGTACTTC
TRBV10-3,-,TRBJ2-7,-,CAISQGVSYEQYF,TGTGCCATCTCCCAGGGCGTCTCCTACGAGCAGTACTTC
TRBV19,-,TRBJ1-3,-,CASSIGGIRQGNTIYF,TGTGCCAGTAGTATCGGGGGAATTCGCCAAGGAAACACCATATATTTT
TRBV2,-,TRBJ2-5,TRBD2,CAGSEATSGYQETQYF,TGTGCCGGCAGTGAAGCAACTAGCGGGTACCAAGAGACCCAGTACTTC
TRBV7-7,many,TRBJ2-5,-,CASSLTDNLGQETQYF,TGTGCTAGCAGCTTAACGGACAACCTCGGCCAAGAGACCCAGTACTTC
TRBV28,few,TRBJ2-1,TRBD1,CASSLLDRGNLEQFF,TGTGCCAGCAGTTTGTTAGACAGGGGGAACCTTGAGCAGTTCTTC
TRBV6-2/TRBV6-3,-,TRBJ2-3,TRBD2,CASSYPTSILAGGRADTQYF,TGTGCCAGCAGTTACCCGACCTCAATACTAGCGGGGGGACGGGCAGATACGCAGTATTTT
TRBV7-6,-,TRBJ2-3,TRBD2,CASSLNVAGGQSSTDTQYF,TGTGCCAGCAGCTTAAACGTAGCGGGGGGCCAATCAAGCACAGATACGCAGTATTTT
TRBV4-1,-,TRBJ2-7,-,CASSQEGSPYEQYF,TGCGCCAGCAGCCAGGAGGGGTCCCCCTACGAGCAGTACTTC
TRBV6-1,-,TRBJ2-7,-,CASGEEEGGGWEQYF,TGTGCCAGCGGTGAAGAGGAGGGGGGGGGGTGGGAGCAGTACTTC
TRBV6-2/TRBV6-3,few,TRBJ2-7,-,CASSVGREAEQYF,TGTGCCAGCAGTGTTGGCAGGGAGGCCGAGCAGTACTTC
TRBV29-1,many,TRBJ2-5,TRBD1,CSAPTGTLQETQYF,TGCAGCGCCCCGACAGGGACGTTACAAGAGACCCAGTACTTC
TRBV4-2,-,TRBJ2-7,-,CASSRDRNVAGEQYF,TGTGCCAGCAGCCGAGATCGAAACGTGGCGGGAGAGCAGTACTTC